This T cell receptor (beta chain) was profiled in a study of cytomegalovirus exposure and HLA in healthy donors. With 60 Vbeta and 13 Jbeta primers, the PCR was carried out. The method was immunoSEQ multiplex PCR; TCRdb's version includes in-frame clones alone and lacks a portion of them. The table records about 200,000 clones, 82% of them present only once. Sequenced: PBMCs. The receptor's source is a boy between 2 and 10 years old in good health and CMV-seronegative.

The CDR3 coding sequence is TGCGCCAGCAGCCAAGATCGGCCCAGGGGGCTCTACAATGAGCAGTTCTTC. It codes for CASSQDRPRGLYNEQFF. The V call is TRBV4-3, the J call TRBJ2-1; the match to TRBD1 covers 8 bases. Germline V gene lookup returns CDR1 LGHNA and CDR2 YSLEER. The CDR3 is made up of 17 amino acids. Trimming took 0 bases from V and 3 from J; bases not matched to a gene: 7.